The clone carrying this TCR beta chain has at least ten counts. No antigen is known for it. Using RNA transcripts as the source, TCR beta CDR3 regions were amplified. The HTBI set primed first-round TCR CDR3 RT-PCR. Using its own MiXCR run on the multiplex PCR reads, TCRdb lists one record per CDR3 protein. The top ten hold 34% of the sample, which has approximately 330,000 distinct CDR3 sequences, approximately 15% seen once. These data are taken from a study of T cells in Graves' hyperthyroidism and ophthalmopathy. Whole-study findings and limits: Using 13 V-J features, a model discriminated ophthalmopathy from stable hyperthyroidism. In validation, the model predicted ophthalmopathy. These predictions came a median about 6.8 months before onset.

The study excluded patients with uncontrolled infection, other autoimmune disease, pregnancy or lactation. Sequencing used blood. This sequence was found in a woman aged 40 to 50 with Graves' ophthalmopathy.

The CDR3 nucleotides read TGTGCCACCCAACAGGGTTCCGTCAGCAATCAGCCCCAGCATTTT. Protein: CATQQGSVSNQPQHF. The V and J genes are TRBV6-1 and TRBJ1-5; maybe TRBD1 (6 bases). The length of the CDR3 is 15 residues. V lost 10 bases and J 1 base, leaving 17 bases between the germline ends. CDR1 and CDR2 (germline): MNHNS, SASEGT.